This entry is about one TCR beta chain. The data are from a study of blood T cell repertoires in COVID-19. Study-level background: Both acute and convalescent COVID-19 samples were obtained from the United States, Italy and Spain. PBMCs, B-cell-depleted T cells, or T cells were the source of the cDNA or gDNA that made up the material.

The authors' processing: The assay estimated nucleated cells by amplifying reference gene primers. Produced via immunoSEQ multiplex PCR; TCRdb's table is partial and in-frame only. V, J and clone size are those of that table, while D and trimming were read from the DNA. The sample has around 130,000 clones, more than 75% seen once; the top ten hold under 5%. The TCR sequence derives from a man in his fifties or sixties with acute or convalescent COVID-19. Sequenced: peripheral blood.

The CDR3 reads CASPMGHRGQGGTEAFF. Written as DNA, the CDR3 is TGTGCCAGCCCCATGGGCCACAGGGGCCAGGGAGGCACTGAAGCTTTCTTT. The J gene is TRBJ1-1, the V gene TRBV6-4; 7 bases fit TRBD1. V was clipped by 8 bases and J by 4 bases; unmatched bases: 19. Germline CDR1 is MRHNA and CDR2 is SNTAGT. This CDR3 contains 17 residues.